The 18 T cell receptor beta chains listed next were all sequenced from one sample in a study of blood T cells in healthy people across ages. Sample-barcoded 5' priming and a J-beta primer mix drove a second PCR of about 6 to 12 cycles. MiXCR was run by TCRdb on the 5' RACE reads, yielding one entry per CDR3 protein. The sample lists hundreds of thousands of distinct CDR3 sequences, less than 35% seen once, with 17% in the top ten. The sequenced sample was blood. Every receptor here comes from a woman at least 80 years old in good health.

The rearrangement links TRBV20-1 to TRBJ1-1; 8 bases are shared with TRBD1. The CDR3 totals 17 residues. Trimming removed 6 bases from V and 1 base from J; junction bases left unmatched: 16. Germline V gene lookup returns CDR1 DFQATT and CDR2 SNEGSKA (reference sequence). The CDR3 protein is CSAPDRVSGGPNTEAFF. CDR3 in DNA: TGCAGTGCCCCGGACAGGGTTTCGGGGGGGCCGAACACTGAAGCTTTCTTT.

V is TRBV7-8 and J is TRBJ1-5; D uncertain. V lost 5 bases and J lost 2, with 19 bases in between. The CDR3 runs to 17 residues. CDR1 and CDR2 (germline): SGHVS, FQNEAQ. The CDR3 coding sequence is TGTGCCAGCAGCCGAGGCGCCAACCCGAATGGCAATCAGCCCCAGCATTTT. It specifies CASSRGANPNGNQPQHF.

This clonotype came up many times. In DNA, the CDR3 is TGCGCCAGCAGCTTGGCCGTATCCTCAACAGATACGCAGTATTTT. Encoded protein: CASSLAVSSTDTQYF. The chain links TRBV5-1 to TRBJ2-3; D remains unclear. CDR1 and CDR2 from the germline V gene are SGHRS and YFSETQ. Trimming took 0 bases from V and 3 from J, leaving 11 bases between them. The CDR3 is 15 amino acids.

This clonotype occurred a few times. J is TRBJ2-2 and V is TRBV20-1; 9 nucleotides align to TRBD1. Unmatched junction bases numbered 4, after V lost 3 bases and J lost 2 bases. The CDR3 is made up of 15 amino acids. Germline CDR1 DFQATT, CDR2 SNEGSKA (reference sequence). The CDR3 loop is CSASKGQGNTGELFF. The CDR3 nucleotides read TGCAGTGCTAGTAAGGGACAGGGAAACACCGGGGAGCTGTTTTTT.

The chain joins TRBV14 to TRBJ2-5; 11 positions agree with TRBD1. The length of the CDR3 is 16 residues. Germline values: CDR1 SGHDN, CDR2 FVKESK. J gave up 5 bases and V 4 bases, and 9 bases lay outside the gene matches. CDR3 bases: TGTGCCAGCAGCCCTCCCTTTGGGACAGGGGGGGAGACCCAGTACTTC. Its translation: CASSPPFGTGGETQYF. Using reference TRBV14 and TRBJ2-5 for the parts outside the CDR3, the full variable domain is EAGVTQFPSHSVIEKGQTVTLRCDPISGHDNLYWYRRVMGKEIKFLLHFVKESKQDESGMPNNRFLAERTGGTYSTLKVQPAELEDSGVYFCASSPPFGTGGETQYFGPGTRLLVL.

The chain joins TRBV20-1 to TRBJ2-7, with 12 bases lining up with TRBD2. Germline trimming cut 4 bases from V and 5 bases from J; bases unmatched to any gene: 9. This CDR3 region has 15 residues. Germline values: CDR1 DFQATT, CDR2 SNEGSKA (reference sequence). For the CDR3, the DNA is TGCAGTGCTACCACCTGGACTAGCGGGATTGACGAGCAGTACTTC. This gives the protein CSATTWTSGIDEQYF.

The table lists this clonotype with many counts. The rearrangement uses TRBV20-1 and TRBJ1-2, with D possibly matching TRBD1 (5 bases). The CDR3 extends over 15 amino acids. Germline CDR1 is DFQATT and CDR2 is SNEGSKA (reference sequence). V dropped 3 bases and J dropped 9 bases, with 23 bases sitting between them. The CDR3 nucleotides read TGCAGTGCTAGGGCCAGGGTTGCGGTAGGTTACAGCTACACCTTC. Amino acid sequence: CSARARVAVGYSYTF.

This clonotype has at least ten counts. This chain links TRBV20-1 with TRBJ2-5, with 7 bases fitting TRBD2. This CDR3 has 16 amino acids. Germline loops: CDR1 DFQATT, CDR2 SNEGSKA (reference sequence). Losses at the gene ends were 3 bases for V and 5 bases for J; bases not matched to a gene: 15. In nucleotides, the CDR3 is TGCAGTGCTAGCGGTCATCGGGAGGTATCGGTTGAGACCCAGTACTTC. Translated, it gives CSASGHREVSVETQYF.

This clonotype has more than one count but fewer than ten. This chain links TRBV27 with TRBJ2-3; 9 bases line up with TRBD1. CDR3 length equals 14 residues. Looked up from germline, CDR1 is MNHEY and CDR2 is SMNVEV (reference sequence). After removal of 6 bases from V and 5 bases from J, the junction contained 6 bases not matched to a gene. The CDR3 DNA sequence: TGTGCCAGCAGAAGGACAGGGGTCAGAGATACGCAGTATTTT. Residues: CASRRTGVRDTQYF.

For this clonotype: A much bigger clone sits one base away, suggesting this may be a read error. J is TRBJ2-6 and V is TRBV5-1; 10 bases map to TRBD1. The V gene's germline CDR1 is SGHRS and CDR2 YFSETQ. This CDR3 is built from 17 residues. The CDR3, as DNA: TGCACCAGCAGCATAAAGGGGACAGGGGTTGGGGCCAACGTCCTGACTTTC. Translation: CTSSIKGTGVGANVLTF. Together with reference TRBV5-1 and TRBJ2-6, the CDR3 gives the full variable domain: KAGVTQTPRYLIKTRGQQVTLSCSPISGHRSVSWYQQTPGQGLQFLFEYFSETQRNKGNFPGRFSGRQFSNSRSEMNVSTLELGDSALYLCTSSIKGTGVGANVLTFGAGSRLTVL.

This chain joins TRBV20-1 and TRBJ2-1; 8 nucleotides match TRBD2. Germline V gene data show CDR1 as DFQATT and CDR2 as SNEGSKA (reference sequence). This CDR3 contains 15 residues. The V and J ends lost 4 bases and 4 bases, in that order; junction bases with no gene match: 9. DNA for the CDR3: TGCAGTGCTACCCGGCTAGCGGGTACTTACAATGAGCAGTTCTTC. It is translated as CSATRLAGTYNEQFF.

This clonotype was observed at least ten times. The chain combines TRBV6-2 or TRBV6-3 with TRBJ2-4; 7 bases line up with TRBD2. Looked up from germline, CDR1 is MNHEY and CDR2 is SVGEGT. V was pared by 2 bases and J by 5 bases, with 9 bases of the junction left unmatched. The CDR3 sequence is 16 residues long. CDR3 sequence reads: CASSYGKIAGQNIQYF. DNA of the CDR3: TGTGCCAGCAGTTACGGGAAAATAGCGGGTCAAAACATTCAGTACTTC.

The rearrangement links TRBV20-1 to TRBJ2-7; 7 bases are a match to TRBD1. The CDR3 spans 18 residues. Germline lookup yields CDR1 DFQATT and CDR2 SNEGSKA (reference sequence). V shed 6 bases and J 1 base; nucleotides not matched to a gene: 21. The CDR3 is CSANTDRVRGSRSYEQYF. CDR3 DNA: TGCAGTGCAAATACAGACAGGGTACGAGGGAGTAGGTCCTACGAGCAGTACTTC.

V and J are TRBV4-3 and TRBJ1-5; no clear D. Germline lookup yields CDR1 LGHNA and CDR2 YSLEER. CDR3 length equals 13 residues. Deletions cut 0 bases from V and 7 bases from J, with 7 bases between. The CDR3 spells CASSQELGQPQHF. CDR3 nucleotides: TGCGCCAGCAGCCAAGAGCTGGGGCAGCCCCAGCATTTT.

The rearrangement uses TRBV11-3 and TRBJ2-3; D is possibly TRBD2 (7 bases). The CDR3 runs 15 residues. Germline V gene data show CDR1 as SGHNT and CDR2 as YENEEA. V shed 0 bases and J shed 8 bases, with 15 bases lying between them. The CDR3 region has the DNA TGTGCCAGCAGCTTAGATGGCCAGGGAGGGGGTACGCAGTATTTT. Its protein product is CASSLDGQGGGTQYF.

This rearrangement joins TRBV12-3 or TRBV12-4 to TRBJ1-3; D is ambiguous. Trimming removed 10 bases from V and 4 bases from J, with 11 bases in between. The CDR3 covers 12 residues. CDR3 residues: CATLTPGNTIYF. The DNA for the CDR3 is TGTGCCACCTTGACCCCGGGAAACACCATATATTTT.

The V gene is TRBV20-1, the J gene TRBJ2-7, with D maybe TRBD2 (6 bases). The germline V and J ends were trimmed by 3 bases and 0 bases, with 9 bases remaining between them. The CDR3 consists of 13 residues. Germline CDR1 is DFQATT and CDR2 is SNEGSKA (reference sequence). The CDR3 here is CSARRETSYEQYF. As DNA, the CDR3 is TGCAGTGCTAGGCGGGAAACCTCCTACGAGCAGTACTTC.

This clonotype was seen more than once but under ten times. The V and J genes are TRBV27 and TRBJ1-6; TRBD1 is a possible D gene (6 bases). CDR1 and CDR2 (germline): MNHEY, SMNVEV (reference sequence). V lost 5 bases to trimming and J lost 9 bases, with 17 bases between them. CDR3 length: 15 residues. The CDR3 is CASSRAGTLASPLHF. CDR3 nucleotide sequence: TGTGCCAGCAGTCGGGCCGGGACACTAGCTTCACCCCTCCACTTT.